The present entry profiles one TCR beta chain with its context. Its target is not known. This sample is part of a study of cytomegalovirus exposure and HLA in healthy donors. The junction had 11 bases not matched to a gene; V was cut back by 2 bases and J by 7 bases. This CDR3 has 16 residues. The germline gives CDR1 MNHNS, CDR2 SASEGT. PCR was performed using 60 Vbeta and 13 Jbeta primers. Produced via immunoSEQ multiplex PCR; TCRdb's table is partial and in-frame only. Here the sample spans about 110,000 clones, roughly 80% being singletons. Whole-study results and caveats: There were some V segments, including TRBV6-2 and TRBV6-3, excluded as indistinguishable. Presence/absence analyses took donor sequencing depth as roughly uniform.

The rearrangement uses TRBV6-1 and TRBJ1-2; TRBD1 matches at 9 bases. This sequence was found in a man aged 35-49 years in good health and CMV-seronegative. Sequenced material: PBMCs. The CDR3 nucleotides are TGTGCCAGCAGTGAACCGGGACAGGGCGTTTTCGGTGGCTACACCTTC. Its translation: CASSEPGQGVFGGYTF.